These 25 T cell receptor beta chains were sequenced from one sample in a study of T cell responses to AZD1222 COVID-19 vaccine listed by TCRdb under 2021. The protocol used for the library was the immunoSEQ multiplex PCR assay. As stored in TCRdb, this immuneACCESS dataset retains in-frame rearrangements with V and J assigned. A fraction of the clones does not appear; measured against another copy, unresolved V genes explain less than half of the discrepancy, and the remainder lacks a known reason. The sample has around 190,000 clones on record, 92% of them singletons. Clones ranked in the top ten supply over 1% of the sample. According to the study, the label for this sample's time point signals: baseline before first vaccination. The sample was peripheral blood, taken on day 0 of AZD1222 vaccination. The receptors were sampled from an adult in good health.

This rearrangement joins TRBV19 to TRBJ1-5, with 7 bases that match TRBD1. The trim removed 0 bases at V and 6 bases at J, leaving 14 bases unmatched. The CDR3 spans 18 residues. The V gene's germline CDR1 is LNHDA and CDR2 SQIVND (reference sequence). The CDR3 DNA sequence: TGTGCCAGTAGTATAGATCGAAAAACAGGGGCTTATAGTCAGCCCCAGCATTTT. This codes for CASSIDRKTGAYSQPQHF.

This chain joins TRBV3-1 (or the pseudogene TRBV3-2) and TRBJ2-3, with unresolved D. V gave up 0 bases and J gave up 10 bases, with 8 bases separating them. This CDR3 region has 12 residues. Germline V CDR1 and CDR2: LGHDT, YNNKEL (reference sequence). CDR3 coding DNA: TGTGCCAGCAGCCAAGAGTATGGCGCGCAGTATTTT. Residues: CASSQEYGAQYF.

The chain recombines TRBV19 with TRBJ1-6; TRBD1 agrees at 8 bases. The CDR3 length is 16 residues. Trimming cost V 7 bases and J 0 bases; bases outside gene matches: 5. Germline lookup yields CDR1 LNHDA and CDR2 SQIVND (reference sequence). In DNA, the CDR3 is TGTGCCAGTACAGGGGGCGCGTACTCCTATAATTCACCCCTCCACTTT. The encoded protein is CASTGGAYSYNSPLHF.

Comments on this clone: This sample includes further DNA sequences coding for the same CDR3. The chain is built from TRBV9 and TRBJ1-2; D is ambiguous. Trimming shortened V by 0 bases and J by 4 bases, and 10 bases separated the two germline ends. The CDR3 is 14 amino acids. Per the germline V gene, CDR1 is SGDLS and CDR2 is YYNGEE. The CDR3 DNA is TGTGCCAGCAGCGTAGGGGGAGGAAGCTATGGCTACACCTTC. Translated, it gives CASSVGGGSYGYTF.

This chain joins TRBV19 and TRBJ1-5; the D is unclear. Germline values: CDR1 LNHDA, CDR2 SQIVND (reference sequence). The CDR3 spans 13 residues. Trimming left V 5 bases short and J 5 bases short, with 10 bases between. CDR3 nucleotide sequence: TGTGCCAGTAGTGAAAGCGTCTATCAGCCCCAGCATTTT. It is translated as CASSESVYQPQHF.

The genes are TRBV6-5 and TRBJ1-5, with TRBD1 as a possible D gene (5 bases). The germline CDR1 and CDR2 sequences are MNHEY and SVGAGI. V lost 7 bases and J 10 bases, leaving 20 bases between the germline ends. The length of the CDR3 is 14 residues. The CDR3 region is CASKNLGTRNPQHF. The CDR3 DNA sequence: TGTGCCAGCAAGAATTTGGGGACGAGAAACCCCCAGCATTTT.

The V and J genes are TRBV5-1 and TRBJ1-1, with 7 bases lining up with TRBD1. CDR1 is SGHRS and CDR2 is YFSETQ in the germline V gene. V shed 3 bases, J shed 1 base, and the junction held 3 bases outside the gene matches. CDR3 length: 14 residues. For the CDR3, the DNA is TGCGCCAGCAGCTGGGGACAGTCGAACACTGAAGCTTTCTTT. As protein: CASSWGQSNTEAFF.

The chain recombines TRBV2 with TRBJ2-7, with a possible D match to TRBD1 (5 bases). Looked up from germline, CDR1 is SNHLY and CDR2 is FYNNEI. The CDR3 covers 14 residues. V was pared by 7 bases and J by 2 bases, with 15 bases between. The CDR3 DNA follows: TGTGCCAGCAATTTCCAGGGAAACGCCTACGAGCAGTACTTC. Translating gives CASNFQGNAYEQYF.

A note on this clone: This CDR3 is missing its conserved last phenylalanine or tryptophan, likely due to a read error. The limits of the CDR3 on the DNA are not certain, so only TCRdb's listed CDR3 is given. CDR3 sequence: CASSHQGTLRKTY. The rearrangement links TRBV3-1 (or the pseudogene TRBV3-2) to TRBJ1-2. With termini counted, the CDR3 has 13 amino acids. Germline CDR1 and CDR2: LGHDT and YNNKEL (reference sequence).

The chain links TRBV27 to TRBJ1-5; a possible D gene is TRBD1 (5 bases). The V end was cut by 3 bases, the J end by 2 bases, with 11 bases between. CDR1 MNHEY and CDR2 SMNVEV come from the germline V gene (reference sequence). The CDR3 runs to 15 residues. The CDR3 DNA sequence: TGTGCCAGCAGTTTGAGGGGTCTCGGCAATCAGCCCCAGCATTTT. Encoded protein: CASSLRGLGNQPQHF.

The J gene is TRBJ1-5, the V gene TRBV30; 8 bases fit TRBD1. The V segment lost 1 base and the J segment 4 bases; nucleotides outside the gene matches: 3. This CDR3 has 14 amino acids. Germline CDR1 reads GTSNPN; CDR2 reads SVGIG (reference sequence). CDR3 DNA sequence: TGTGCCTGGAGTGCCGGACAGGGAAATCAGCCCCAGCATTTT. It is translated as CAWSAGQGNQPQHF.

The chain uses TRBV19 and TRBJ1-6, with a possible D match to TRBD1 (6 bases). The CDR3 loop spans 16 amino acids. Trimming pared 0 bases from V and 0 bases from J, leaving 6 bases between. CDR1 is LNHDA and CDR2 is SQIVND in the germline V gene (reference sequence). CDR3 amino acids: CASSIDRGSYNSPLHF. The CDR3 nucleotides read TGTGCCAGTAGTATAGACAGGGGCTCCTATAATTCACCCCTCCACTTT.

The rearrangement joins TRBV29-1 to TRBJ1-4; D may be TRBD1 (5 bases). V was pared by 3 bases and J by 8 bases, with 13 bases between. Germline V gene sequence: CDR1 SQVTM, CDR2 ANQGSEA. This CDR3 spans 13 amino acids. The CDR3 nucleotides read TGCAGCGTTGACGGAGGGGTCGGAGAAAAACTGTTTTTT. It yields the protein CSVDGGVGEKLFF.

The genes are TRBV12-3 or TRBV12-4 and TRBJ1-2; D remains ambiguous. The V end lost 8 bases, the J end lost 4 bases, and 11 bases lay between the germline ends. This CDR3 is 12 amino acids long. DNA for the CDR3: TGTGCCAGCGGACGGCTAACCTATGGCTACACCTTC. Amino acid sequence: CASGRLTYGYTF.

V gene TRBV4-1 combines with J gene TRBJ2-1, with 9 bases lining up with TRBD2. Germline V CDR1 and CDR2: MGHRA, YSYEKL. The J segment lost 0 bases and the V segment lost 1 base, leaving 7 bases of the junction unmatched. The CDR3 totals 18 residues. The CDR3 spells CASSQGASGESSYNEQFF. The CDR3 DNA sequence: TGCGCCAGCAGCCAAGGTGCTAGCGGGGAGAGCTCCTACAATGAGCAGTTCTTC.

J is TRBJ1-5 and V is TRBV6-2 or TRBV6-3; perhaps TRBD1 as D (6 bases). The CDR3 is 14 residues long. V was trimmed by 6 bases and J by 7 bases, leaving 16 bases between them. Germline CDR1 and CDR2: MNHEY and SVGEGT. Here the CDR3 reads CASSDLGGWQPQHF. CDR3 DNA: TGTGCCAGCAGCGACCTGGGGGGCTGGCAGCCCCAGCATTTT.

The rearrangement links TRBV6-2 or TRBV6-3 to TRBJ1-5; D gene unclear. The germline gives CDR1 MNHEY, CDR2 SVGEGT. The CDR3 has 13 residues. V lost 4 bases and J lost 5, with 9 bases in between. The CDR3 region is CASSFPQYQPQHF. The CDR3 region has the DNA TGTGCCAGCAGTTTTCCGCAATATCAGCCCCAGCATTTT.

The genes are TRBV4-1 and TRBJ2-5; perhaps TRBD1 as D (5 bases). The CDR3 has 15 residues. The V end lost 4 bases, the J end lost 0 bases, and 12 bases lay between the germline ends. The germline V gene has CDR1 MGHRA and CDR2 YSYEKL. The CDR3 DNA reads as TGCGCCAGCAGCCCGCCGACAGACGACCAAGAGACCCAGTACTTC. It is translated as CASSPPTDDQETQYF.

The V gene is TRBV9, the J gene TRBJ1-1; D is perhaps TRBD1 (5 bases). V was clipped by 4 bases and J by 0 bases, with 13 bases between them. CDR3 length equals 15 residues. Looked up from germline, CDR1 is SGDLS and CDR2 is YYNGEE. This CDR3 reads CASSTSQGMNTEAFF. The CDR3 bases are TGTGCCAGCAGCACCTCGCAGGGCATGAACACTGAAGCTTTCTTT. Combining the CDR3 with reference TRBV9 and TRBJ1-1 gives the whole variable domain DSGVTQTPKHLITATGQRVTLRCSPRSGDLSVYWYQQSLDQGLQFLIQYYNGEERAKGNILERFSAQQFPDLHSELNLSSLELGDSALYFCASSTSQGMNTEAFFGQGTRLTVV.

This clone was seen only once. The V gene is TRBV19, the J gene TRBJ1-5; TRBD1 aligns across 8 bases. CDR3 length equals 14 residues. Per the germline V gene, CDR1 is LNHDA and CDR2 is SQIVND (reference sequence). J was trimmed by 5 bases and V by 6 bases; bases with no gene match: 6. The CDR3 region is CASSRTGFDQPQHF. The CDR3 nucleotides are TGTGCCAGTAGCCGGACAGGGTTCGATCAGCCCCAGCATTTT. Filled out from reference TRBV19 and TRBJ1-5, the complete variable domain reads DGGITQSPKYLFRKEGQNVTLSCEQNLNHDAMYWYRQDPGQGLRLIYYSQIVNDFQKGDIAEGYSVSREKKESFPLTVTSAQKNPTAFYLCASSRTGFDQPQHFGDGTRLSIL.

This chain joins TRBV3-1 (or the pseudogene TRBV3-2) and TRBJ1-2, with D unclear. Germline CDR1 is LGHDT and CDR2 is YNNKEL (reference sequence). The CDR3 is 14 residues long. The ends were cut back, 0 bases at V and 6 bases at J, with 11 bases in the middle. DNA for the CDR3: TGTGCCAGCAGCCAAGAAGGTAGGATCGATGGCTACACCTTC. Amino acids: CASSQEGRIDGYTF.

The CDR3 here is CASTGQGRTEAFF. In DNA form, the CDR3 reads TGTGCCAGCACAGGACAGGGGCGGACTGAAGCTTTCTTT. The chain is built from TRBV2 and TRBJ1-1, with 9 bases matching TRBD1. Trimming at V came to 7 bases and at J to 5 bases, leaving 5 bases not matched to a gene. CDR1 SNHLY and CDR2 FYNNEI come from the germline V gene. The CDR3 has 13 amino acids.

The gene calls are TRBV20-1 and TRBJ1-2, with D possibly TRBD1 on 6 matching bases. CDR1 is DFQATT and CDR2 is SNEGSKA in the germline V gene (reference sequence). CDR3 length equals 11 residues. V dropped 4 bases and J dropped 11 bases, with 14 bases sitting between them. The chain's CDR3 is CSATPGGSYTF. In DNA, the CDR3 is TGCAGTGCTACCCCGGGGGGCAGTTACACCTTC.

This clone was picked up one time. Here the CDR3 DNA reads TGTGCCAGCAGTACCTTATGGCGGGGGGGCCGCGAGCAGTACTTC. The encoded protein is CASSTLWRGGREQYF. The rearrangement joins TRBV6-5 to TRBJ2-7, with 9 bases that match TRBD2. This CDR3 is 15 amino acids long. Trimming cost V 5 bases and J 6 bases; bases outside gene matches: 11. Germline CDR1 and CDR2: MNHEY and SVGAGI.

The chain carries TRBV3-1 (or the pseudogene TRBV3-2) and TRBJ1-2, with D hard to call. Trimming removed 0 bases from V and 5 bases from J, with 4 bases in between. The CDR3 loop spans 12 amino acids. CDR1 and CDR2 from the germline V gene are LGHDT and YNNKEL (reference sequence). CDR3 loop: CASSQEPYGYTF. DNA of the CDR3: TGTGCCAGCAGCCAAGAACCTTATGGCTACACCTTC.